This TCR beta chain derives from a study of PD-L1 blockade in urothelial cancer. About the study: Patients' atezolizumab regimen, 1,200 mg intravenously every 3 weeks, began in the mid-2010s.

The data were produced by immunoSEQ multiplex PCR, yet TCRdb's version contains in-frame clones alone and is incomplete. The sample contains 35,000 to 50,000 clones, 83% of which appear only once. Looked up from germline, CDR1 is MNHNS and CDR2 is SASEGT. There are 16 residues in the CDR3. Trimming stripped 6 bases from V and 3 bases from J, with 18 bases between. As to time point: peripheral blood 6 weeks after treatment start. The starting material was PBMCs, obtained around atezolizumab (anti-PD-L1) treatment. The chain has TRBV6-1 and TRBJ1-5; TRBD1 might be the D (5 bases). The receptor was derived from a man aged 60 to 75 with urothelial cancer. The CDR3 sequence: CASSEIRGGINQPQHF. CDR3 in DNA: TGTGCCAGCAGCGAAATTCGGGGGGGGATCAATCAGCCCCAGCATTTT.